The source of this T cell receptor (beta chain) is a study of shared clonotypes between healthy human individuals. J was trimmed by 6 bases and V by 0 bases; bases with no gene match: 8. Germline CDR1 MNHEY, CDR2 SMNVEV (reference sequence). The CDR3 covers 17 residues. Sequencing was performed with immunoSEQ multiplex PCR; in TCRdb, only in-frame clones are kept and a portion is missing. The table has more than 550,000 clones, roughly 87% seen once. Sequences were obtained from memory CD8+ T cells from PBMCs. Subset of the sample: CD45RO+ cells pooled with CCR7-negative TemRA cells. This clonotype was sampled from a man aged 18-30 years in good health. Some clones in this sample may be carry-over from other donors' samples. The V call is TRBV27, the J call TRBJ2-3, with 11 bases fitting TRBD2. The CDR3 nucleotides read TGTGCCAGCAGTTTATCCCCGACTAGCGGGGTCCGGGATACGCAGTATTTT. It specifies CASSLSPTSGVRDTQYF.